This section outlines one T cell receptor (beta chain) sequence together with its context. Its cognate antigen has yet to be identified. No much larger clone exists at a distance of one base, and base qualities are not known. From V the trimming removes 2 bases and from J it removes 5 bases, while the gene matches leave 11 bases of the junction unaccounted for. Including cysteine and phenylalanine, the CDR3 has 16 amino acids. Only CDR3 DNA remains: 48 bases, in frame from the first base. High-throughput TCR beta sequencing profiled peripheral blood CD8+ and CD4+ T cells from healthy donors, Susac syndrome patients and multiple sclerosis patients. Healthy donors were age- and sex-matched controls. Bulk CD8+ and CD4+ T cells were purified by magnetic negative isolation, while CD8+ TEMRA cells were enriched using FACS. Blood was collected in EDTA tubes and processed within 24 hours, with PBMCs isolated through density gradient centrifugation. PBMCs intended for TCR sequencing were cryopreserved in liquid nitrogen and thawed later in a water bath at 37 degrees C. The sorted or isolated CD4+, CD8+ and CD8+ TEMRA cells had a purity of 90% or higher.

The data were taken from a study of CD8 T cells in Susac syndrome (dated by TCRdb to between 2019 and 2020). Background for the entire study: Whether CD8+ T cell activation and differentiation in Susac syndrome was antigen driven was tested using repertoire sequencing. Broad study findings and their caveats: The number of individuals in the TCR sequencing and HLA analysis was acknowledged as relatively small.

RNA was extracted with the RNeasy kit and roughly 0.45 to 1 ug was reverse transcribed using random hexamers. The immunoSEQ multiplex PCR assay, which covers 54 Vbeta and 13 Jbeta segments, was used to amplify TCR beta CDR3 regions. PCR amplification bias was corrected using a synthetic template baseline for primer optimization and computational correction. The study's own analysis went as follows. Reads were assigned to V, D and J genes according to IMGT and analyzed in immunoSEQ Analyzer, with only productive sequences retained. Clonality was calculated as one minus the Shannon entropy normalized by log2 of the number of productive unique sequences. For each patient and control, public and private clones were evaluated within the 100 most prevalent clones. A clone was defined as Susac-specific if it was absent from the healthy and MS cohorts, from some 1,100 published viral clones and from other ImmuneACCESS disease sequences. TCRdb reprocessing: public reads trimmed at Q25 with fastp, clones called with MiXCR, in-frame beta chains kept. Under each unique CDR3 protein, matching rows form one entry showing the most common genes and DNA. The V and J calls, along with clone size, are taken from TCRdb and not from the paper's own processing. The sample table contains roughly 160,000 distinct CDR3 sequences; only one count was recorded for 90% to 95% of them. The biggest ten clones account for more than 0.12% of the sample.

What was sequenced was CD4+ T cells from PBMCs. The clonotype was recovered from a human donor in good health. In this chain, TRBV12-3 or TRBV12-4 is recombined with TRBJ2-5, with 7 junctional bases fitting TRBD1. The DNA reads as follows: TGTGCCAGCAGTTTAAGACGACAGGGCTGGGAGGAGACCCAGTACTTC. This yields the protein CASSLRRQGWEETQYF.